Described below is a single TCR beta chain sequence and its context. Its antigen is unidentified. These data originate in a study of cytomegalovirus exposure and HLA in healthy donors. Regarding the study as a whole: Among immune exposure information, only CMV serostatus was available. One later analysis reportedly identified an Asian-associated ancestry cluster that showed fewer N-insertions than the 666-donor mean. TRBV6-2, TRBV6-3 and other indistinguishable V segments were excluded.

This PCR relied on a set of 60 Vbeta primers and 13 Jbeta primers. Some clones are missing from TCRdb's copy, which holds only in-frame ones; the method was immunoSEQ multiplex PCR. The sample yields more than 150,000 clones, about 80% seen once. Germline V CDR1 and CDR2: SGHRS, YFSETQ. CDR3 length: 17 residues. With 4 bases clipped from V and 3 bases from J, the junction kept 11 bases outside the gene matches. The sequenced sample consisted of PBMCs. The source is a woman between 45 and 60 years old in good health and CMV-seropositive. This sequence joins TRBV5-1 and TRBJ2-5; 11 bases match TRBD2. In DNA form, the CDR3 reads TGCGCCAGCAGCCGGGACCTAGCGGGGGGACGGGAAGAGACCCAGTACTTC. Translating gives CASSRDLAGGREETQYF.